The 5 T cell receptor beta chains reported below all come from one sample, sequenced in a study of blood T cell repertoires in COVID-19. Produced via immunoSEQ multiplex PCR; TCRdb's table is partial and in-frame only. The sample includes about 260,000 clones, about 86% seen only once; the top ten take around 4.1%. Sequenced sample: PBMCs or T cells enriched from blood (not recorded which). The origin of the receptors is a man aged 25-45 years with acute COVID-19.

This clone has only one observation. The chain couples TRBV29-1 to TRBJ2-1; TRBD2 aligns across 7 bases. The CDR3 is 14 residues long. V was pared by 7 bases and J by 6 bases, with 12 bases of the junction left unmatched. The germline gives CDR1 SQVTM, CDR2 ANQGSEA. The CDR3: CSAEDWGGGNEQFF. CDR3 nucleotides: TGCAGCGCCGAGGACTGGGGGGGTGGCAATGAGCAGTTCTTC.

The chain joins TRBV11-2 to TRBJ2-7, with D possibly being TRBD2 (6 bases). CDR3 size: 14 residues. CDR1 SGHAT and CDR2 FQNNGV come from the germline V gene. Trimming removed 7 bases from V and 1 base from J, with 14 bases in between. The CDR3 protein is CASTSGDGSYEQYV. CDR3 nucleotides: TGTGCCAGCACCTCGGGGGATGGATCCTACGAGCAGTACGTC.

The chain links TRBV28 to TRBJ2-3; D call uncertain. Trimming pared 6 bases from V and 4 bases from J, leaving 11 bases between. The CDR3 runs to 13 residues. CDR1 is MDHEN, CDR2 SYDVKM, per germline. CDR3 nucleotide sequence: TGTGCCAGCAGCTTTCCTGGGCCAGATACGCAGTATTTT. Translation: CASSFPGPDTQYF.

The chain combines TRBV3-1 (or the pseudogene TRBV3-2) with TRBJ1-5, with 7 bases that match TRBD1. The V segment lost 4 bases and the J segment 4 bases; nucleotides outside the gene matches: 7. The CDR3 consists of 15 residues. The germline gives CDR1 LGHDT, CDR2 YNNKEL (reference sequence). CDR3 in DNA: TGTGCCAGCAGCCCTACTGCAGGGGGGAATCAGCCCCAGCATTTT. Translated, it gives CASSPTAGGNQPQHF.

V is TRBV5-1 and J is TRBJ1-2, with D tentatively TRBD1 (6 bases). CDR1 and CDR2 from the germline V gene are SGHRS and YFSETQ. There are 14 residues in the CDR3. V dropped 1 base and J dropped 8 bases, with 15 bases sitting between them. The CDR3 loop is CASSLLGAGEGYTF. The CDR3, as DNA: TGCGCCAGCAGCTTGCTGGGGGCCGGCGAGGGCTACACCTTC. The variable domain in full, with the rest retrieved from reference TRBV5-1 and TRBJ1-2, is KAGVTQTPRYLIKTRGQQVTLSCSPISGHRSVSWYQQTPGQGLQFLFEYFSETQRNKGNFPGRFSGRQFSNSRSEMNVSTLELGDSALYLCASSLLGAGEGYTFGSGTRLTVV.